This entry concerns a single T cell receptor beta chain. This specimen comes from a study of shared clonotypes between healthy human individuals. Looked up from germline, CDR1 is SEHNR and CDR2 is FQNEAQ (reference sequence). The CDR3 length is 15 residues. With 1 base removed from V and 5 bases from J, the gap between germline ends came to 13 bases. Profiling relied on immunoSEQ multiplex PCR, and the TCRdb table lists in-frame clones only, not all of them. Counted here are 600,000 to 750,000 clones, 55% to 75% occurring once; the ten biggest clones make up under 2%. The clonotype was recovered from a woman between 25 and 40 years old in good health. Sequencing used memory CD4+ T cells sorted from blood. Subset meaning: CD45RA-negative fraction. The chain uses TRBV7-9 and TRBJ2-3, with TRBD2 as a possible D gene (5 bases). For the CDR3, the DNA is TGTGCCAGCAGCTTAGTTTTGGGAGCCGGAGATACGCAGTATTTT. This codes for CASSLVLGAGDTQYF.